The T cell receptor beta chain described here comes from a study of cytomegalovirus exposure and HLA in healthy donors. Vbeta (60) and Jbeta (13) primers were used in the PCR. The table came from immunoSEQ multiplex PCR; TCRdb's copy has only in-frame clones and leaves some out. The table has under 150,000 clones, roughly 80% seen once. Trimming removed 0 bases at V and 8 bases at J, with 6 bases between. Germline loops: CDR1 SGDLS, CDR2 YYNGEE. The length of the CDR3 is 12 residues. A single count supports this clone. This TCR came from a man in his forties in good health and CMV-seropositive. The chain joins TRBV9 to TRBJ2-1, with D perhaps matching TRBD2 (6 bases). Material: PBMCs. The CDR3: CASSVGGDEQFF. DNA of the CDR3: TGTGCCAGCAGCGTAGGGGGGGATGAGCAGTTCTTC.